Below, 5 T cell receptor beta chains from the same sample are listed, as sequenced in a study of radiotherapy plus CTLA-4 blockade in lung cancer. Produced via immunoSEQ multiplex PCR; TCRdb's table is partial and in-frame only. The table includes roughly 120,000 clones, more than 65% detected once. Specimen: peripheral blood, collected from a patient treated with radiotherapy plus ipilimumab. These receptors all come from a human donor with non-small cell lung cancer that progressed on radiotherapy plus ipilimumab. Some clones in this sample may be carry-over from other donors' samples.

This rearrangement joins TRBV5-6 to TRBJ2-1, with D hard to call. Germline CDR1 is SGHDT and CDR2 is YYEEEE. Trimming pared 2 bases from V and 1 base from J, leaving 10 bases between. This CDR3 is 15 amino acids long. CDR3 nucleotide sequence: TGTGCCAGCAGCTTATACGAAAGGTCCTACAATGAGCAGTTCTTC. This sequence encodes CASSLYERSYNEQFF.

CDR3 nucleotide sequence: TGTGCCTGGAGTGACGGTCGCGATTCTGGGGCCAACGTCCTGACTTTC. The encoded protein is CAWSDGRDSGANVLTF. The chain has TRBV30 and TRBJ2-6; D remains ambiguous. Between the trimmed V and J ends, which lost 1 base and 1 base, there was a span of 11 bases. From germline, CDR1 is GTSNPN and CDR2 SVGIG (reference sequence). CDR3 length: 16 residues.

The chain has TRBV25-1 and TRBJ1-4; 7 nucleotides line up with TRBD1. J was trimmed by 2 bases and V by 1 base; bases with no gene match: 1. The CDR3 runs 15 residues. Germline values: CDR1 MGHDK, CDR2 SYGVNS. CDR3 region: CASSEWTGTNEKLFF. The CDR3 bases are TGTGCCAGCAGTGAATGGACAGGCACTAATGAAAAACTGTTTTTT.

As regards this clone: Other DNA sequences in the sample encode the same CDR3. The chain uses TRBV5-4 and TRBJ1-1, with unresolved D. The CDR3 extends over 14 amino acids. Between the trimmed V and J ends, which lost 0 bases and 1 base, there was a span of 7 bases. The germline gives CDR1 SGHNT, CDR2 YYREEE (reference sequence). Written as DNA, the CDR3 is TGTGCCAGCAGCTTGGTGCGGGGGAACACTGAAGCTTTCTTT. Translating it yields CASSLVRGNTEAFF.

The rearrangement uses TRBV5-5 and TRBJ1-2; unclear D gene. Germline values: CDR1 SGHKS, CDR2 YYEKEE (reference sequence). This CDR3 comprises 13 residues. Trimming removed 0 bases from V and 3 bases from J, with 6 bases in between. Here the CDR3 DNA reads TGTGCCAGCAGCTTGGCTGGGTACTATGGCTACACCTTC. Translated, it gives CASSLAGYYGYTF.